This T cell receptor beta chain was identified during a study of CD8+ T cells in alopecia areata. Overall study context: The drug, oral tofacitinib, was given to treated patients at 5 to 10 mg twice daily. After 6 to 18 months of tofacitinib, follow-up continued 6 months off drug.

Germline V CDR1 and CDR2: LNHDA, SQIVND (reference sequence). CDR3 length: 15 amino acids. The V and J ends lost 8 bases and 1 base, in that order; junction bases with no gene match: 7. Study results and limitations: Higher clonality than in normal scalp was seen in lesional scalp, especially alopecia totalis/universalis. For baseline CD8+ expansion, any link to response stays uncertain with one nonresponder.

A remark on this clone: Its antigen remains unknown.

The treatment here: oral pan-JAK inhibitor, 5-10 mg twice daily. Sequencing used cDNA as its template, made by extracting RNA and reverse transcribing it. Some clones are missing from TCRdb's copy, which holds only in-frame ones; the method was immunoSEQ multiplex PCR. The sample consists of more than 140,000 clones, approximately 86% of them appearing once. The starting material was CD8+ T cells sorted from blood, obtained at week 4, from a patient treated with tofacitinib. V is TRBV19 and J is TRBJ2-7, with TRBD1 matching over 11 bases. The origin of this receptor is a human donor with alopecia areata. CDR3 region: CASSTGTGGSYEQYF. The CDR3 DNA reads TGTGCCAGTTCCACCGGGACAGGGGGATCCTACGAGCAGTACTTC.